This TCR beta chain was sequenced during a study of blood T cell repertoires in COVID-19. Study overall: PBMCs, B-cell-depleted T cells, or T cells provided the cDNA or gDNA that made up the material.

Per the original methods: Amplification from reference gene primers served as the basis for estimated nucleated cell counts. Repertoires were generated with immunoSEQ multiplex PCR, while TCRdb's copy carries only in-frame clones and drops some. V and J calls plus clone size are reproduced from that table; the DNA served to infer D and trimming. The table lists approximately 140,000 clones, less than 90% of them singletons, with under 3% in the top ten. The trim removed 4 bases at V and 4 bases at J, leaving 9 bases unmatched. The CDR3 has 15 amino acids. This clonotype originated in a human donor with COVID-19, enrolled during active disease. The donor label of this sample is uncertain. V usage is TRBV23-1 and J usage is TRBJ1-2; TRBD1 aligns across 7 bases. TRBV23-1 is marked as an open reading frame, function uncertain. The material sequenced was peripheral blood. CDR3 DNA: TGCGCCAGCAGTCGTTGGACAGGAAGACTCTATGGCTACACCTTC. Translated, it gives CASSRWTGRLYGYTF.